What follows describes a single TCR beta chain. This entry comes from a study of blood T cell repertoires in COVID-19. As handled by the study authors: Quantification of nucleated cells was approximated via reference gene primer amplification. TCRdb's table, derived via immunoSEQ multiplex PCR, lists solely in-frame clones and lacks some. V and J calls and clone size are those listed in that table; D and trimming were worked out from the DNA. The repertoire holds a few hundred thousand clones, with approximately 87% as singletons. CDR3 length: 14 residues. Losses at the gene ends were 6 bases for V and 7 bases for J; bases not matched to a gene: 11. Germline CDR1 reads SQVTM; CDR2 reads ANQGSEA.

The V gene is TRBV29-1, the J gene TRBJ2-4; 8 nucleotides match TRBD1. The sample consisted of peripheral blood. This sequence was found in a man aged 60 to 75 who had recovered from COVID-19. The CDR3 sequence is CSVGPRQGMNIQYF. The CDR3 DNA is TGCAGCGTGGGCCCTAGACAGGGGATGAACATTCAGTACTTC.